A single T cell receptor (beta chain) is shown here with its context. The antigen remains unidentified. Generated by immunoSEQ multiplex PCR, the TCRdb table keeps only in-frame clones and is missing some. The profile covers more than 100,000 clones, with roughly 90% appearing a single time and 1.4% to 1.5% taken by the ten largest. The sample comes from a study of cytomegalovirus exposure and HLA in healthy donors. Overall study findings and caveats: Listed as cytomegalovirus-associated were about 160 TCR beta chains.

V lost 0 bases, J lost 6 bases, and 2 bases stayed unmatched. Germline-derived CDR1 and CDR2 are GTSNPN and SVGIG (reference sequence). The CDR3 loop spans 13 amino acids. The sequenced sample consisted of PBMCs. The TCR sequence derives from a man aged 25-45 years in good health and CMV-seronegative. The chain links TRBV30 to TRBJ2-3, with TRBD1 matching 8 bases. This CDR3 reads CAWSVQGADTQYF. CDR3 DNA sequence: TGTGCCTGGAGTGTCCAGGGGGCGGATACGCAGTATTTT. Using reference TRBV30 and TRBJ2-3 for the parts outside the CDR3, the full variable domain is SQTIHQWPATLVQPVGSPLSLECTVEGTSNPNLYWYRQAAGRGLQLLFYSVGIGQISSEVPQNLSASRPQDRQFILSSKKLLLSDSGFYLCAWSVQGADTQYFGPGTRLTVL.